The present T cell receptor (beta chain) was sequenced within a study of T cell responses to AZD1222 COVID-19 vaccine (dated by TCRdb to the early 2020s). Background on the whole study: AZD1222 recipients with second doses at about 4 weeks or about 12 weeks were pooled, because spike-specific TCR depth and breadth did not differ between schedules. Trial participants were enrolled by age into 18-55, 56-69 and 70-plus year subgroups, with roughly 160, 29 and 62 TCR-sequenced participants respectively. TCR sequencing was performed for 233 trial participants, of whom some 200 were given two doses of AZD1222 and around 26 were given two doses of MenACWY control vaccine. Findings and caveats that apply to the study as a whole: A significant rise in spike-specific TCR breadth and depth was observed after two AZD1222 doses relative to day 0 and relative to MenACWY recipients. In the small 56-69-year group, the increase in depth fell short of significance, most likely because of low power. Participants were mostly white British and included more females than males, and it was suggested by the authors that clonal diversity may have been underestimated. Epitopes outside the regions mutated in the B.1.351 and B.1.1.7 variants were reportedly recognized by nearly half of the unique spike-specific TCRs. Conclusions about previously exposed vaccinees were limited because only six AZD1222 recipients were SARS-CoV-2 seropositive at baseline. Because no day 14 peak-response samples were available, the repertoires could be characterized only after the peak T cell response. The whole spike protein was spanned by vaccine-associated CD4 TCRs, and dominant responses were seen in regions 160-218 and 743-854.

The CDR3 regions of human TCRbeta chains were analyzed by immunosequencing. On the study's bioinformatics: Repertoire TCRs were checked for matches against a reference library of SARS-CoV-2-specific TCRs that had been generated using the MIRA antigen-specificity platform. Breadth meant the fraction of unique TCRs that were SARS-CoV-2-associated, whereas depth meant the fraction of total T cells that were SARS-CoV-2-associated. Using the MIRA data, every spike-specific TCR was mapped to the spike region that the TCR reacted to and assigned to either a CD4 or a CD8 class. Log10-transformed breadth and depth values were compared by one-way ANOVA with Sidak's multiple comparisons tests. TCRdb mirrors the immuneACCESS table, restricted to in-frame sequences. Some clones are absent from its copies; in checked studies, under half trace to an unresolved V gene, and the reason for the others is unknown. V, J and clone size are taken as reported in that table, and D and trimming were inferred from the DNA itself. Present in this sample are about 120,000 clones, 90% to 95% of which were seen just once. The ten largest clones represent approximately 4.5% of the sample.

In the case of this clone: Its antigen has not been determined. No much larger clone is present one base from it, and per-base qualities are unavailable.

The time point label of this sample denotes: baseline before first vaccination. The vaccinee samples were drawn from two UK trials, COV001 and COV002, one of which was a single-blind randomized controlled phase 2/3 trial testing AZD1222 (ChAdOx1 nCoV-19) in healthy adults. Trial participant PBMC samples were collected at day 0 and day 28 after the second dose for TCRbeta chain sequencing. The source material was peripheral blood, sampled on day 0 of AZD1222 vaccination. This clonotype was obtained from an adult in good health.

The CDR3 corresponds to CALDKGATEAFF. DNA sequence: TGTGCCCTAGATAAGGGGGCGACTGAAGCTTTCTTT. This receptor chain uses TRBV30 and TRBJ1-1; 7 nucleotides in the junction match TRBD1. Taken from cysteine to phenylalanine, the CDR3 has 12 residues. The read is trimmed to its CDR3 DNA, 36 bases read in frame from base 1. Trimming takes 8 bases off V and 5 bases off J; junction bases not matched to a gene: 8. Sequences GTSNPN (CDR1) and SVGIG (CDR2) are obtained from the germline V gene (reference sequence).